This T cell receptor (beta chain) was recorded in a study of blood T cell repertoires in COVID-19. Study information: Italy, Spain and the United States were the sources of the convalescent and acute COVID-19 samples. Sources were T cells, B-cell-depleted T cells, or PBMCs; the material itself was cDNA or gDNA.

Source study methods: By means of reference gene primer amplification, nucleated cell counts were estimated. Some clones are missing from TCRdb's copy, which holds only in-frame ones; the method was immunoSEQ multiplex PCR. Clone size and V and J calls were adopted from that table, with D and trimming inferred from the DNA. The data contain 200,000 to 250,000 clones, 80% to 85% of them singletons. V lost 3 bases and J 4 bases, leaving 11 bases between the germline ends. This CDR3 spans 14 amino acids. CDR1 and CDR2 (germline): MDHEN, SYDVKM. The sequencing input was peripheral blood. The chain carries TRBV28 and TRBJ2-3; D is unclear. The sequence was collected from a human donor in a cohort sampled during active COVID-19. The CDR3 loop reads CASSLPLLADTQYF. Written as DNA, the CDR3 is TGTGCCAGCAGTTTGCCCCTCCTAGCAGATACGCAGTATTTT.